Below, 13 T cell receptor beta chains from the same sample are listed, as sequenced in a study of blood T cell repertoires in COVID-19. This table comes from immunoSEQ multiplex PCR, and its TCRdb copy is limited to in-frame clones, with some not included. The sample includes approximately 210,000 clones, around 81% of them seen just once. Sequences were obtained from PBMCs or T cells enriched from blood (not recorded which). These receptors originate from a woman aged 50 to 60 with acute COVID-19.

Here the CDR3 DNA reads TGTGCCAGCAGCCCAACCCGGACAGGGTTCGAGCAGTACTTC. The encoded protein is CASSPTRTGFEQYF. The genes are TRBV4-2 and TRBJ2-7; 8 nucleotides align to TRBD1. The CDR3 runs to 14 residues. Trimming cost V 4 bases and J 6 bases; bases outside gene matches: 8. Per germline, CDR1 LGHNA and CDR2 YNFKEQ.

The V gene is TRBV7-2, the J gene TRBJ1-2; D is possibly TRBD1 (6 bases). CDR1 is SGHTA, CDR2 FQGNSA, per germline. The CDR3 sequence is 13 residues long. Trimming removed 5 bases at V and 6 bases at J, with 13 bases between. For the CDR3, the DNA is TGTGCCAGCAGCCCCACCAGGGGCGATGGCTACACCTTC. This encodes CASSPTRGDGYTF.

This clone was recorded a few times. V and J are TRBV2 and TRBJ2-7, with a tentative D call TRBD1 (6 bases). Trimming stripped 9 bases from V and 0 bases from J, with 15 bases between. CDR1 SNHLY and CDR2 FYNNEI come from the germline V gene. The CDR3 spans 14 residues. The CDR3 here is CARDETGNSYEQYF. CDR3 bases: TGTGCCAGAGATGAGACAGGAAACTCCTACGAGCAGTACTTC.

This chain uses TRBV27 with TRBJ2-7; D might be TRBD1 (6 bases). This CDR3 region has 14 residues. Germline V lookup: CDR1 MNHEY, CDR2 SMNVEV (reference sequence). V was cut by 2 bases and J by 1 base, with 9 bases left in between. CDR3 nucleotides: TGTGCCAGCAGTTTACGGACAGCTTCCTACGAGCAGTACTTC. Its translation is CASSLRTASYEQYF.

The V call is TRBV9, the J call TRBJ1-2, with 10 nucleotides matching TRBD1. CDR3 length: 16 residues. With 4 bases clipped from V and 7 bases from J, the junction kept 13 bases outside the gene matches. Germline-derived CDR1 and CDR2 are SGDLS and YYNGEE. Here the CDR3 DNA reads TGTGCCAGCAGCCCCCTGACAGGGGGCGAGACTGGTGGCTACACCTTC. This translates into CASSPLTGGETGGYTF.

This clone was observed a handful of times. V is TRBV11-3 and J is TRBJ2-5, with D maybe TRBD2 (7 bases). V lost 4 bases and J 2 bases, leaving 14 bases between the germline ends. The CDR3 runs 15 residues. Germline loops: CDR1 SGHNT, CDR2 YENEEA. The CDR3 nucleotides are TGTGCCAGCAGCTCCCGAGGGGGGGGTCAAGAGACCCAGTACTTC. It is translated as CASSSRGGGQETQYF.

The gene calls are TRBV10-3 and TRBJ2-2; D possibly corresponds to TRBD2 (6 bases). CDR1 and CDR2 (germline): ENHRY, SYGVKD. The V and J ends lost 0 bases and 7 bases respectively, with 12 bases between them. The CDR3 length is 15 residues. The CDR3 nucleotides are TGTGCCATCAGTGAGTCGTCAGGGCGGGGCGGGGAGCTGTTTTTT. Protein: CAISESSGRGGELFF.

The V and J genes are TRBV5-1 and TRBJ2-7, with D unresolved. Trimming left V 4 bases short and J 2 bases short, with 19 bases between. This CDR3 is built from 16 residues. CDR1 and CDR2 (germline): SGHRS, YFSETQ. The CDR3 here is CASSADGYSIPYEQYF. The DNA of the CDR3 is TGCGCCAGCAGCGCGGATGGGTATTCGATCCCCTACGAGCAGTACTTC.

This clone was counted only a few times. Here the CDR3 DNA reads TGTGCCAGCAGCGTAGGGGGACTAGCGCCCTACGAGCAGTACTTC. Its protein product is CASSVGGLAPYEQYF. The chain couples TRBV9 to TRBJ2-7, with 10 positions matching TRBD2. V was pared by 0 bases and J by 2 bases, with 2 bases of the junction left unmatched. CDR3 length: 15 amino acids. Germline V gives CDR1 SGDLS, CDR2 YYNGEE.

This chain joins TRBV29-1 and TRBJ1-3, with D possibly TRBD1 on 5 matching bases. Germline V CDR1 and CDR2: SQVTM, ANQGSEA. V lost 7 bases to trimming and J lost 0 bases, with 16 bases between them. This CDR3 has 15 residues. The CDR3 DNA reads TGCAGCGCCCCCGTGGGGGAGGGCTCTGGAAACACCATATATTTT. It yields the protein CSAPVGEGSGNTIYF.

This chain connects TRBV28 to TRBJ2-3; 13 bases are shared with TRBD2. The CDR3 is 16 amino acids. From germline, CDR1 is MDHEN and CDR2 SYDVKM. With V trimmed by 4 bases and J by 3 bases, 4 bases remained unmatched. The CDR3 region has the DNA TGTGCCAGCAGTTCGACTAGCGGGGGGCCGACAGATACGCAGTATTTT. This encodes CASSSTSGGPTDTQYF.

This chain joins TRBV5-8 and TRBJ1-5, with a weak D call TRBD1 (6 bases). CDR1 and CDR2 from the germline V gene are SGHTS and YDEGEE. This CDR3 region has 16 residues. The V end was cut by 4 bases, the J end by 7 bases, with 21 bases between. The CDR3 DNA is TGTGCCAGCAGCCGTCCCCGGGGGGCCGGGATCCAGCCCCAGCATTTT. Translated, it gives CASSRPRGAGIQPQHF.

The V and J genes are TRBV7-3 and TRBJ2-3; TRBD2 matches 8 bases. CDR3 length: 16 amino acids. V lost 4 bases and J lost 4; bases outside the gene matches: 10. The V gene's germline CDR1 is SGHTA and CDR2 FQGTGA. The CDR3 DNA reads TGTGCCAGCAGCTCTAGTTTAAGCGGGAGATCAGATACGCAGTATTTT. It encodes CASSSSLSGRSDTQYF.